These 27 T cell receptor beta chains came from one sample sequenced in a study of blood T cell repertoires in COVID-19. Method: immunoSEQ multiplex PCR; TCRdb's copy keeps in-frame clones and lacks some. The sample lists 150,000 to 200,000 clones, roughly 88% occurring once. Sequenced material: peripheral blood. The source is a woman older than 75 with acute or convalescent COVID-19.

This chain links TRBV19 with TRBJ2-1, with 13 bases identical to TRBD2. CDR3 length equals 14 residues. Trimming removed 10 bases from V and 8 bases from J; junction bases left unmatched: 8. Per the germline V gene, CDR1 is LNHDA and CDR2 is SQIVND (reference sequence). The CDR3 sequence is CATQWTSGSHEQFF. In DNA form, the CDR3 reads TGTGCCACTCAATGGACTAGCGGGAGCCATGAGCAGTTCTTC. Drawing the rest from reference TRBV19 and TRBJ2-1, the complete variable domain is DGGITQSPKYLFRKEGQNVTLSCEQNLNHDAMYWYRQDPGQGLRLIYYSQIVNDFQKGDIAEGYSVSREKKESFPLTVTSAQKNPTAFYLCATQWTSGSHEQFFGPGTRLTVL.

The V gene is TRBV9, the J gene TRBJ2-5, with 7 bases lining up with TRBD2. This CDR3 has 15 residues. The J segment lost 2 bases and the V segment lost 4 bases, leaving 8 bases of the junction unmatched. In germline, CDR1 is SGDLS, CDR2 YYNGEE. CDR3 nucleotides: TGTGCCAGCAGCTCATCTAGCGGTACTCAAGAGACCCAGTACTTC. Its protein product is CASSSSSGTQETQYF.

The chain joins TRBV24-1 to TRBJ1-3; no reliable D call. Germline CDR1 KGHDR, CDR2 SFDVKD. With 3 bases removed from V and 4 bases from J, the gap between germline ends came to 6 bases. This CDR3 region has 13 residues. CDR3 sequence: CATSDVLGNTIYF. The CDR3 bases are TGTGCCACCAGTGATGTCCTCGGAAACACCATATATTTT.

This clone has more than one count but fewer than ten. V and J are TRBV7-7 and TRBJ1-3; D is ambiguous. This CDR3 has 13 residues. With 5 bases removed from V and 2 bases from J, the gap between germline ends came to 7 bases. Germline V CDR1 and CDR2: SSHAT, FNYEAQ (reference sequence). The CDR3 region is CASSREAGNTIYF. The CDR3 region has the DNA TGTGCCAGCAGCCGGGAGGCTGGAAACACCATATATTTT.

J is TRBJ2-3 and V is TRBV30; D gene ambiguous. The CDR3 runs 11 residues. V shed 3 bases and J shed 5 bases, with 6 bases lying between them. Germline CDR1 and CDR2: GTSNPN and SVGIG (reference sequence). The CDR3 coding sequence is TGTGCCTGGAGCCTAAAAGATACGCAGTATTTT. This sequence encodes CAWSLKDTQYF. Supplemented by reference TRBV30 and TRBJ2-3, the full variable domain reads SQTIHQWPATLVQPVGSPLSLECTVEGTSNPNLYWYRQAAGRGLQLLFYSVGIGQISSEVPQNLSASRPQDRQFILSSKKLLLSDSGFYLCAWSLKDTQYFGPGTRLTVL.

CDR3 loop: CATSQAPRDYGYTF. DNA for the CDR3: TGTGCCACCAGTCAGGCCCCGCGGGACTATGGCTACACCTTC. The chain couples TRBV24-1 to TRBJ1-2; D not certain. The V gene lost 6 bases and the J gene lost 3 bases, with 13 bases spanning the gap. Germline V gene lookup returns CDR1 KGHDR and CDR2 SFDVKD. The CDR3 contains 14 residues.

The CDR3 loop reads CASSYSLEITKSNTEAFF. Here the CDR3 DNA reads TGTGCCAGCAGTTACTCACTCGAAATCACTAAGTCGAACACTGAAGCTTTCTTT. The chain joins TRBV6-2 or TRBV6-3 to TRBJ1-1; no clear D. Between the trimmed V and J ends, which lost 0 bases and 1 base, there was a span of 18 bases. This CDR3 has 18 amino acids. The germline V gene has CDR1 MNHEY and CDR2 SVGEGT.

This clone was seen just once. The chain employs TRBV7-2 and TRBJ1-1; the match to TRBD1 covers 10 bases. Trimming at V came to 6 bases and at J to 4 bases, leaving 2 bases not matched to a gene. This CDR3 has 13 residues. Germline V gives CDR1 SGHTA, CDR2 FQGNSA. CDR3 protein: CASSWTGGTEAFF. CDR3 nucleotide sequence: TGTGCCAGCAGTTGGACAGGGGGCACTGAAGCTTTCTTT.

The genes are TRBV19 and TRBJ2-5; tentatively, D is TRBD2 (6 bases). V lost 8 bases, J lost 2 bases, and 12 bases lay in between. The germline V gene has CDR1 LNHDA and CDR2 SQIVND (reference sequence). The CDR3 length is 13 residues. The CDR3 is CASAPGGQETQYF. The CDR3 DNA is TGTGCCAGTGCCCCCGGGGGACAAGAGACCCAGTACTTC.

The chain has TRBV3-1 (or the pseudogene TRBV3-2) and TRBJ1-1, with D possibly matching TRBD1 (5 bases). V was pared by 4 bases and J by 7 bases, with 16 bases between. The CDR3 runs 14 residues. Germline loops: CDR1 LGHDT, CDR2 YNNKEL (reference sequence). CDR3 bases: TGTGCCAGCAGCCTCAAATCCACGCAGGGTGAAGCTTTCTTT. Protein product: CASSLKSTQGEAFF.

V is TRBV21-1 and J is TRBJ2-7; the table gives TRBD1 as D, unverified against the DNA. TRBV21-1 is shown as a pseudogene. CDR3 size: 12 residues. The CDR3 DNA is TGTGCCAGCAGCGACAGTTCCTACGAGCAGTACTTC. Encoded protein: CASSDSSYEQYF.

The J gene is TRBJ2-7, the V gene TRBV6-2 or TRBV6-3, with 12 bases matching TRBD1. The V segment lost 6 bases and the J segment 4 bases; nucleotides outside the gene matches: 13. The CDR3 sequence is 17 residues long. Per the germline V gene, CDR1 is MNHEY and CDR2 is SVGEGT. CDR3 amino acids: CASSFPTGTGGKYEQYF. The DNA of the CDR3 is TGTGCCAGCAGCTTCCCCACCGGGACAGGGGGCAAGTACGAGCAGTACTTC.

This clone was observed once. The genes are TRBV6-5 and TRBJ2-5; 10 bases are a match to TRBD1. This CDR3 has 13 amino acids. Germline V gene lookup returns CDR1 MNHEY and CDR2 SVGAGI. Trimming cost V 7 bases and J 4 bases; bases outside gene matches: 3. The CDR3 sequence: CASTRTGGETQYF. CDR3 in DNA: TGTGCCAGCACGCGGACAGGGGGAGAGACCCAGTACTTC.

The V call is TRBV5-1, the J call TRBJ2-7; D not certain. Per germline, CDR1 SGHRS and CDR2 YFSETQ. The germline V and J ends were trimmed by 0 bases and 6 bases, with 13 bases remaining between them. The length of the CDR3 is 14 residues. DNA of the CDR3: TGCGCCAGCAGCTTGGATTCTATAGCTCCCGAGCAGTACTTC. Translation: CASSLDSIAPEQYF.

This clone occurred a few times. The chain carries TRBV7-9 and TRBJ1-6; possible D gene TRBD1, 5 bases. The CDR3 extends over 14 amino acids. Trimming took 1 base from V and 9 from J, leaving 10 bases between them. The V gene's germline CDR1 is SEHNR and CDR2 FQNEAQ (reference sequence). The CDR3 bases are TGTGCCAGCAGCTTAGAGGGACTATTTTCACCCCTCCACTTT. This sequence encodes CASSLEGLFSPLHF.

This chain connects TRBV24-1 to TRBJ2-1; a weak D match, TRBD2 (5 bases). CDR3 length equals 14 residues. The ends were cut back, 3 bases at V and 7 bases at J, with 12 bases in the middle. Germline CDR1 and CDR2: KGHDR and SFDVKD. This CDR3 is CATSDGRAGNEQFF. CDR3 nucleotide sequence: TGTGCCACCAGTGATGGGCGGGCGGGTAATGAGCAGTTCTTC.

CDR3 residues: CASSRGTGEGYTF. As DNA, the CDR3 is TGTGCCAGCTCACGCGGGACAGGGGAAGGCTACACCTTC. V usage is TRBV18 and J usage is TRBJ1-2; 10 nucleotides align to TRBD1. This CDR3 is 13 amino acids long. CDR1 and CDR2 from the germline V gene are KGHSH and LQKENI. J gave up 8 bases and V 4 bases, and 4 bases lay outside the gene matches.

The V gene is TRBV27, the J gene TRBJ1-5; 8 bases agree with TRBD1. There are 14 residues in the CDR3. Germline lookup yields CDR1 MNHEY and CDR2 SMNVEV (reference sequence). The junction had 10 bases not matched to a gene; V was cut back by 5 bases and J by 10 bases. The CDR3 nucleotides are TGTGCCAGCAGTCGACAGGGGCCGGGTCGACCCCAGCATTTT. The encoded protein is CASSRQGPGRPQHF.

The rearrangement links TRBV5-7 to TRBJ2-1, with 8 bases lining up with TRBD2. TRBV5-7 is an ORF, with its function uncertain. The CDR3 length is 12 residues. With V trimmed by 4 bases and J by 15 bases, 9 bases remained unmatched. CDR3 DNA: TGTGCCAGCAGCCACGGACTAGCCGGCCCGTTCTTC. Its protein product is CASSHGLAGPFF.

V usage is TRBV11-2 and J usage is TRBJ2-7; TRBD2 aligns across 7 bases. Germline-derived CDR1 and CDR2 are SGHAT and FQNNGV. The V gene end was trimmed by 1 base and the J gene end by 6 bases; junction bases not matched to a gene: 12. There are 16 residues in the CDR3. CDR3 residues: CASSLAFGGGRVEQYF. The DNA for the CDR3 is TGTGCCAGCAGCTTAGCCTTTGGGGGGGGTAGAGTCGAGCAGTACTTC.

This clone was seen a few times. The genes are TRBV5-1 and TRBJ2-7; D remains ambiguous. CDR3 size: 12 residues. CDR1 and CDR2 (germline): SGHRS, YFSETQ. The V end was cut by 1 base, the J end by 4 bases, with 6 bases between. The CDR3 spells CASSLTEYEQYF. The CDR3 region has the DNA TGCGCCAGCAGCTTGACAGAATACGAGCAGTACTTC.

A remark on this clone: The identical CDR3 is also encoded by other nucleotide sequences in the sample. The rearrangement links TRBV7-9 to TRBJ1-2; TRBD1 might be the D (6 bases). In germline, CDR1 is SEHNR, CDR2 FQNEAQ (reference sequence). V was trimmed by 1 base and J by 7 bases, leaving 10 bases between them. The CDR3 runs to 13 residues. The CDR3 DNA sequence: TGTGCCAGCAGCTTAGAACAGGGTCTTGGCTACACCTTC. This translates into CASSLEQGLGYTF.

This clone was seen a few times. This rearrangement joins TRBV9 to TRBJ2-1; 11 bases line up with TRBD2. This CDR3 comprises 15 residues. V was pared by 0 bases and J by 12 bases, with 8 bases of the junction left unmatched. The germline V gene has CDR1 SGDLS and CDR2 YYNGEE. The CDR3: CASSVGASGRTGQFF. The CDR3 DNA reads TGTGCCAGCAGCGTAGGGGCTAGCGGGAGGACGGGGCAGTTCTTC.

This sequence joins TRBV2 and TRBJ2-2; D gene unclear. V lost 7 bases and J 0 bases, leaving 12 bases between the germline ends. Per the germline V gene, CDR1 is SNHLY and CDR2 is FYNNEI. This CDR3 is 15 amino acids long. CDR3 DNA sequence: TGTGCCAGCATGGCATTCACTACGAACACCGGGGAGCTGTTTTTT. It specifies CASMAFTTNTGELFF.

The chain couples TRBV19 to TRBJ2-3; TRBD2 matches 9 bases. The CDR3 length is 16 residues. The trim removed 5 bases at V and 2 bases at J, leaving 8 bases unmatched. Germline V gene data show CDR1 as LNHDA and CDR2 as SQIVND (reference sequence). The CDR3 region has the DNA TGTGCCAGTAGTTCCAGACTAGCGGCGAACACAGATACGCAGTATTTT. Amino acids: CASSSRLAANTDTQYF.

V is TRBV7-2 and J is TRBJ1-2, with 9 bases matching TRBD1. The J segment lost 8 bases and the V segment lost 3 bases, leaving 4 bases of the junction unmatched. CDR1 is SGHTA, CDR2 FQGNSA, per germline. The CDR3 loop spans 13 amino acids. The CDR3, as DNA: TGTGCCAGCAGCTTGGGGGACAGGGACGGCTACACCTTC. This sequence encodes CASSLGDRDGYTF.

The chain couples TRBV7-8 to TRBJ1-3, with a possible D match to TRBD1 (5 bases). V lost 1 base and J 5 bases, leaving 9 bases between the germline ends. This CDR3 has 14 residues. The germline gives CDR1 SGHVS, CDR2 FQNEAQ. The CDR3, as DNA: TGTGCCAGCAGCTTAGTTGACAGAAGAAACACCATATATTTT. It yields the protein CASSLVDRRNTIYF.